This entry concerns a single T cell receptor beta chain. This sample is part of a study of immune evolution from preneoplasia to lung adenocarcinoma. In germline, CDR1 is SGHDN, CDR2 FVKESK. The CDR3 has 16 amino acids. The V gene lost 0 bases and the J gene lost 5 bases, with 14 bases spanning the gap. Assay used: immunoSEQ multiplex PCR; TCRdb lists only in-frame clones, some missing. The sample records 6,600 or so clones, roughly 85% being singletons. Input material: FFPE invasive lung adenocarcinoma tissue. The rearrangement links TRBV14 to TRBJ1-3; D is possibly TRBD1 (6 bases). This TCR derives from a person aged 45 to 69 with lung adenocarcinoma. The CDR3 protein is CASSQEIYGQRNTIYF. CDR3 DNA sequence: TGTGCCAGCAGCCAAGAAATATATGGACAGAGAAACACCATATATTTT.